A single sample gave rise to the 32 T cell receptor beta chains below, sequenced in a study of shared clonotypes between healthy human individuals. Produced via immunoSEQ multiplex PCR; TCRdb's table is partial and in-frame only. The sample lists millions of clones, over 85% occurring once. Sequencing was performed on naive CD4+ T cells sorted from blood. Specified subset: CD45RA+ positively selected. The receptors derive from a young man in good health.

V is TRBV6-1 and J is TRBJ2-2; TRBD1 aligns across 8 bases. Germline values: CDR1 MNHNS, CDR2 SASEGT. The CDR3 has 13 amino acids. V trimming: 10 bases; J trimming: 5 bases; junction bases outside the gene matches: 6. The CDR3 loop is CAIGTGYTGELFF. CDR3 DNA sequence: TGTGCCATAGGGACAGGATATACCGGGGAGCTGTTTTTT.

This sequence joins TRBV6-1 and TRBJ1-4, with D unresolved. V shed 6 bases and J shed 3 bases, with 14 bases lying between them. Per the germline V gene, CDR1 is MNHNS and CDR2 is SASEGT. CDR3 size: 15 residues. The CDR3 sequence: CASRDVWVANEKLFF. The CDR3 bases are TGTGCCAGCAGGGACGTCTGGGTTGCTAATGAAAAACTGTTTTTT.

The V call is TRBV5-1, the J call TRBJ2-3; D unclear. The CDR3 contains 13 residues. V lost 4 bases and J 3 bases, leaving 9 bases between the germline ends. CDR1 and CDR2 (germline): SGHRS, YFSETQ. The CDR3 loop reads CASSTDGTDTQYF. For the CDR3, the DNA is TGCGCCAGCAGCACGGATGGTACAGATACGCAGTATTTT.

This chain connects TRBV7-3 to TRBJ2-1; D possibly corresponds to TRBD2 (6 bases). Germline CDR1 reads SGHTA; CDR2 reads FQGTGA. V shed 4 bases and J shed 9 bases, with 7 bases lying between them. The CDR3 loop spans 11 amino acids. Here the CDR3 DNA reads TGTGCCAGCAGCTCCGGGGGTGAGCAGTTCTTC. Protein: CASSSGGEQFF.

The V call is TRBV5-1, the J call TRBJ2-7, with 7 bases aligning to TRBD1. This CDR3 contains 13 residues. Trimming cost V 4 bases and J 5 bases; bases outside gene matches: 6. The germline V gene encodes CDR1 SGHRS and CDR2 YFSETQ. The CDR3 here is CASSIGQVDEQYF. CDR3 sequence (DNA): TGCGCCAGCAGCATCGGACAGGTGGACGAGCAGTACTTC.

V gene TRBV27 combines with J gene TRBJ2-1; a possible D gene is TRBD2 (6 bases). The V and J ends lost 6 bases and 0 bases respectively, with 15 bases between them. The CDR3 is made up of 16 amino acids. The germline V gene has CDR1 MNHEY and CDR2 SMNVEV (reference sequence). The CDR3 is CASSASGGPSYNEQFF. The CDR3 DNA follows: TGTGCCAGCAGCGCCTCTGGAGGGCCCTCCTACAATGAGCAGTTCTTC.

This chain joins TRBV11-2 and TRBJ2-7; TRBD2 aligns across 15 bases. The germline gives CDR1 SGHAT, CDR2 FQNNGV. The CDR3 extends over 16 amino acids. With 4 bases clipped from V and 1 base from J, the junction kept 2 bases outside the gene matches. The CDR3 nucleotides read TGTGCCAGCAGCTCGGGACTAGCGGGAGGTTCCTACGAGCAGTACTTC. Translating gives CASSSGLAGGSYEQYF.

The CDR3 region is CASSKLAGGYTDTQYF. CDR3 sequence (DNA): TGTGCCAGCAGCAAATTAGCGGGGGGCTACACAGATACGCAGTATTTT. V is TRBV7-2 and J is TRBJ2-3, with TRBD2 matching over 10 bases. CDR3 length: 16 residues. V lost 5 bases, J lost 2 bases, and 7 bases stayed unmatched. Per the germline V gene, CDR1 is SGHTA and CDR2 is FQGNSA. The full variable domain, completed using reference TRBV7-2 and TRBJ2-3, is GAGVSQSPSNKVTEKGKDVELRCDPISGHTALYWYRQSLGQGLEFLIYFQGNSAPDKSGLPSDRFSAERTGGSVSTLTIQRTQQEDSAVYLCASSKLAGGYTDTQYFGPGTRLTVL.

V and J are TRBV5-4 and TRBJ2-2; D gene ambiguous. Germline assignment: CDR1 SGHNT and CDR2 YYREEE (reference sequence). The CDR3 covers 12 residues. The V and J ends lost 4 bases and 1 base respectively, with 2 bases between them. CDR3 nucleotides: TGTGCCAGCAGCCAGAACACCGGGGAGCTGTTTTTT. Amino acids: CASSQNTGELFF.

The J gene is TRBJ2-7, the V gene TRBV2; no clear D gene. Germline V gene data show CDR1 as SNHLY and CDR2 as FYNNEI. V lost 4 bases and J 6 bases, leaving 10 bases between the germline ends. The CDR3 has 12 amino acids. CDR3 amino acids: CASSVTPSEQYF. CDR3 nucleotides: TGTGCCAGCAGTGTCACCCCCTCCGAGCAGTACTTC. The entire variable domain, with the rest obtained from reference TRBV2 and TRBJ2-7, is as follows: EPEVTQTPSHQVTQMGQEVILRCVPISNHLYFYWYRQILGQKVEFLVSFYNNEISEKSEIFDDQFSVERPDGSNFTLKIRSTKLEDSAMYFCASSVTPSEQYFGPGTRLTVT.

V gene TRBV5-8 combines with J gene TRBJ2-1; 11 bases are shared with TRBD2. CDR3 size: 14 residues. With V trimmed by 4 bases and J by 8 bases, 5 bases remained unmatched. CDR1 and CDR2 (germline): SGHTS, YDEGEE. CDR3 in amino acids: CASSQTSGGYEQFF. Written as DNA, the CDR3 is TGTGCCAGCAGCCAAACTAGCGGGGGCTATGAGCAGTTCTTC.

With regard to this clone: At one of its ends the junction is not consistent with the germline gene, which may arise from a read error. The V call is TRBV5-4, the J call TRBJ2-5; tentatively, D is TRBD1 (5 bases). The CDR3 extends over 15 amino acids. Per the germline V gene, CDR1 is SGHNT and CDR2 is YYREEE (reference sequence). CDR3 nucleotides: TGTGCCAGCAACTTGGCCTATCCAGGGAAAGAGACCCAGTACTTC. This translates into CASNLAYPGKETQYF.

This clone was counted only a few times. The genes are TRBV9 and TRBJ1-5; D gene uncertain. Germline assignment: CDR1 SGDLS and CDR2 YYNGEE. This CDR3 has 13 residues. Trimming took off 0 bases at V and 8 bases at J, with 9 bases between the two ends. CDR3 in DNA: TGTGCCAGCAGCGTAGATTTAGGGAAGCCCCAGCATTTT. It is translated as CASSVDLGKPQHF.

CDR3 nucleotide sequence: TGTGCCAGCAGTAACGGGGTCTTCGGGAACGAGCAGTACTTC. Protein sequence: CASSNGVFGNEQYF. V usage is TRBV28 and J usage is TRBJ2-7; maybe TRBD2 (5 bases). Between the trimmed V and J ends, which lost 5 bases and 5 bases, there was a span of 16 bases. In germline, CDR1 is MDHEN, CDR2 SYDVKM. CDR3 length: 14 residues.

The CDR3 sequence: CASSELFTGSSPLHF. The DNA of the CDR3 is TGTGCCAGCAGTGAACTGTTTACCGGGAGTTCACCCCTCCACTTT. The genes are TRBV6-1 and TRBJ1-6; D gene ambiguous. The CDR3 sequence is 15 residues long. Trimming shortened V by 2 bases and J by 9 bases, and 14 bases separated the two germline ends. Per the germline V gene, CDR1 is MNHNS and CDR2 is SASEGT.

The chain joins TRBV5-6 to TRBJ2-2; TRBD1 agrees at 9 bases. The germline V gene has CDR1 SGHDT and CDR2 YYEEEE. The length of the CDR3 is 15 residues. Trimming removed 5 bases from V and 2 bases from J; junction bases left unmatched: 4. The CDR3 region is CASRRDRDNTGELFF. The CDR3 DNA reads TGTGCCAGCAGAAGGGACAGGGACAACACCGGGGAGCTGTTTTTT.

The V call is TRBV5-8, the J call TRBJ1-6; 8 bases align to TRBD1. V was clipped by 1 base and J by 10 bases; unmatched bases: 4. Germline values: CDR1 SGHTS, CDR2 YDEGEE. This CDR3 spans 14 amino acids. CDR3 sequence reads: CASSLRTGGSPLHF. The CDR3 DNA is TGTGCCAGCAGCTTGCGTACAGGGGGATCACCCCTCCACTTT.

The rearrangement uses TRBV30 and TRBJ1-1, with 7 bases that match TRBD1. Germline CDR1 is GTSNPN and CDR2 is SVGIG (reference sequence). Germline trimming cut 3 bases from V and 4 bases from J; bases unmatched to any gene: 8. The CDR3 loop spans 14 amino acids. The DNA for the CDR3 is TGTGCCTGGAGCCCAGGGGGGAAGTCCACTGAAGCTTTCTTT. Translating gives CAWSPGGKSTEAFF.

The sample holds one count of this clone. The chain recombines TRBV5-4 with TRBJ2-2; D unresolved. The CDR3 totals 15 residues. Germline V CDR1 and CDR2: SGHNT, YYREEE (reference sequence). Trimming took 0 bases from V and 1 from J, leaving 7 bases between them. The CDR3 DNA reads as TGTGCCAGCAGCTTGGCGACACAGAACACCGGGGAGCTGTTTTTT. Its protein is CASSLATQNTGELFF.

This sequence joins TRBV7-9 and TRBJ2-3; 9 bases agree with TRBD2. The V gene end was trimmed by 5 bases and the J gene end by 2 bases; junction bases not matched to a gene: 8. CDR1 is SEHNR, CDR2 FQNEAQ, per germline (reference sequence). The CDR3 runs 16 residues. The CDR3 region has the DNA TGTGCCAGCAGCCCAACCAGCGGGAGGACCACAGATACGCAGTATTTT. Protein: CASSPTSGRTTDTQYF.

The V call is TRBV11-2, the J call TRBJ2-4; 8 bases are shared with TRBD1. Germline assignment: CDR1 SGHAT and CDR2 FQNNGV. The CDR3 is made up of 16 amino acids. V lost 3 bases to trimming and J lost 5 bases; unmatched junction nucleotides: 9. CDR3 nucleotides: TGTGCCAGCAGCTTGCAGGGGGCTCCCTTCGAAAACATTCAGTACTTC. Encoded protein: CASSLQGAPFENIQYF.

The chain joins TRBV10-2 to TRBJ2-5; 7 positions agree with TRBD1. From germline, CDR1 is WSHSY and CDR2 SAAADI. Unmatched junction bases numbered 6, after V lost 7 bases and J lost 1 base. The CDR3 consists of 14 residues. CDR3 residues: CASTTSGGQETQYF. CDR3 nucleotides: TGCGCCAGCACCACGTCAGGGGGCCAAGAGACCCAGTACTTC.

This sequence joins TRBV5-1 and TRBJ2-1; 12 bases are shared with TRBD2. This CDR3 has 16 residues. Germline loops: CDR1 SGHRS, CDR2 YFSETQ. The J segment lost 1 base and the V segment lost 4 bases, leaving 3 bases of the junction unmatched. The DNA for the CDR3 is TGCGCCAGCAGCGTACTAGCGGGGGGATCCTACAATGAGCAGTTCTTC. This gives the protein CASSVLAGGSYNEQFF. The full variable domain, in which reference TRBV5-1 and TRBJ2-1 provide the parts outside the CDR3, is KAGVTQTPRYLIKTRGQQVTLSCSPISGHRSVSWYQQTPGQGLQFLFEYFSETQRNKGNFPGRFSGRQFSNSRSEMNVSTLELGDSALYLCASSVLAGGSYNEQFFGPGTRLTVL.

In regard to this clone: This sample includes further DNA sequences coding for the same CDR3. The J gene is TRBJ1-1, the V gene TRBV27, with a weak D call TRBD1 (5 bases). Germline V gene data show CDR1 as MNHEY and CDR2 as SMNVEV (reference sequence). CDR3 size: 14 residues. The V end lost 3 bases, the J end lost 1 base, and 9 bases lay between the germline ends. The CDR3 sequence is CASSFEGRNTEAFF. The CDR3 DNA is TGTGCCAGCAGTTTTGAGGGGCGGAACACTGAAGCTTTCTTT.

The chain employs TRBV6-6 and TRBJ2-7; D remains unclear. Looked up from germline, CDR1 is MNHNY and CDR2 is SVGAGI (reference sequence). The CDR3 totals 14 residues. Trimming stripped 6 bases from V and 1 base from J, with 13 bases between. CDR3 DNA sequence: TGTGCCAGCAGATTCGGACCCAATTCCTACGAGCAGTACTTC. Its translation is CASRFGPNSYEQYF.

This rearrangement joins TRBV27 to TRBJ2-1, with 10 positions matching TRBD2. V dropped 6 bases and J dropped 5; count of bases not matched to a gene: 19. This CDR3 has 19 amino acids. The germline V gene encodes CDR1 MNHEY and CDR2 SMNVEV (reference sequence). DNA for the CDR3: TGTGCCAGCAGCTCGACGGGGGGCTCCGGGACTAGCGCGAACAATGAGCAGTTCTTC. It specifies CASSSTGGSGTSANNEQFF.

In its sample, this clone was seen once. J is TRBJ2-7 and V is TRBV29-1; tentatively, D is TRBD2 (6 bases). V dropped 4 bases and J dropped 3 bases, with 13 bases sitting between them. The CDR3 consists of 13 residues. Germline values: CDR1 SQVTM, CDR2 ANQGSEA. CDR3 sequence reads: CSVVPRESYEQYF. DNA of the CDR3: TGCAGCGTTGTACCTCGGGAGAGCTACGAGCAGTACTTC.

CDR3 protein: CASSLRLANSPLHF. Written as DNA, the CDR3 is TGCGCCAGCAGCTTGCGGTTGGCTAATTCACCCCTCCACTTT. The chain is built from TRBV5-1 and TRBJ1-6; D call uncertain. V gave up 1 base and J gave up 6 bases, with 8 bases separating them. The CDR3 is 14 residues long. Germline CDR1 reads SGHRS; CDR2 reads YFSETQ.

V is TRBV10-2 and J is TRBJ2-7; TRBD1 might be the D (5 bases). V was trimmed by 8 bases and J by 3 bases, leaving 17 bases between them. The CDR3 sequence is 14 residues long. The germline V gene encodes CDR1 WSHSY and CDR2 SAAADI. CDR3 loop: CASRAQGWDYEQYF. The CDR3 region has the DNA TGCGCCAGCCGGGCCCAGGGTTGGGACTACGAGCAGTACTTC.

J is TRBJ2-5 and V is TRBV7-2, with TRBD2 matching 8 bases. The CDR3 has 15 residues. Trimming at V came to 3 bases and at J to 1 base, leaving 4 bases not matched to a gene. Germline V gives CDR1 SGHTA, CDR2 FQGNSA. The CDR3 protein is CASSFSGASQETQYF. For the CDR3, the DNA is TGTGCCAGCAGCTTTAGCGGGGCGTCCCAAGAGACCCAGTACTTC. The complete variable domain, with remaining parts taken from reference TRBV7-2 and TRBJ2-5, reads GAGVSQSPSNKVTEKGKDVELRCDPISGHTALYWYRQSLGQGLEFLIYFQGNSAPDKSGLPSDRFSAERTGGSVSTLTIQRTQQEDSAVYLCASSFSGASQETQYFGPGTRLLVL.

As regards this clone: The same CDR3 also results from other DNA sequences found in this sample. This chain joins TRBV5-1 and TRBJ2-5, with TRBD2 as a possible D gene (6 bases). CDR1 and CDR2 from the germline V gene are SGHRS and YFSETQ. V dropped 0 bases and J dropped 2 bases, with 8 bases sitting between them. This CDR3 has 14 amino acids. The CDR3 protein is CASSLVGGQETQYF. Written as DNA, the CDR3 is TGCGCCAGCAGCTTGGTCGGGGGTCAAGAGACCCAGTACTTC. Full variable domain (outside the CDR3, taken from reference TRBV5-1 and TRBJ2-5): KAGVTQTPRYLIKTRGQQVTLSCSPISGHRSVSWYQQTPGQGLQFLFEYFSETQRNKGNFPGRFSGRQFSNSRSEMNVSTLELGDSALYLCASSLVGGQETQYFGPGTRLLVL.

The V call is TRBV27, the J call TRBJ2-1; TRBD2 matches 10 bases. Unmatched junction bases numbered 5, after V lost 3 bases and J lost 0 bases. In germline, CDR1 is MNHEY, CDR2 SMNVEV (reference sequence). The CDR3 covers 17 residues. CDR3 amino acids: CASSLWASGSSYNEQFF. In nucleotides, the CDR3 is TGTGCCAGCAGTTTGTGGGCTAGCGGGAGCTCCTACAATGAGCAGTTCTTC.